This entry describes one T cell receptor beta chain. Its antigen is unknown. Running of the v3.0 immunoSEQ assay took place at survey level. Clones were read by immunoSEQ multiplex PCR, and TCRdb kept only the in-frame ones, dropping some. The sample has about 48,000 clones; 80% to 90% are singletons. People in the study who had HIV all got their treatment in the United States. V was pared by 3 bases and J by 2 bases, with 13 bases between. The CDR3 has 15 residues. CDR1 SGHRS and CDR2 YFSETQ come from the germline V gene. This sample was taken from a study of long-term antiretroviral therapy in people with HIV. Notes on the study in general: Upon ART, diversity increased but remained lower than transplant donor controls. Pre-ART expanded TRB clones stayed dominant throughout, though often decreasing after ART. Blood dates from 2004 to 2017, possibly under older ART regimens.

The chain uses TRBV5-1 and TRBJ2-3; D is tentatively TRBD1 or TRBD2 (5 bases each). This TCR was recovered from a woman under 30 with HIV. Sample: unsorted PBMCs, taken 0.8 years after starting antiretroviral therapy. The CDR3 reads CASSYRDAFTDTQYF. DNA of the CDR3: TGCGCCAGCAGCTACCGGGACGCCTTCACAGATACGCAGTATTTT.